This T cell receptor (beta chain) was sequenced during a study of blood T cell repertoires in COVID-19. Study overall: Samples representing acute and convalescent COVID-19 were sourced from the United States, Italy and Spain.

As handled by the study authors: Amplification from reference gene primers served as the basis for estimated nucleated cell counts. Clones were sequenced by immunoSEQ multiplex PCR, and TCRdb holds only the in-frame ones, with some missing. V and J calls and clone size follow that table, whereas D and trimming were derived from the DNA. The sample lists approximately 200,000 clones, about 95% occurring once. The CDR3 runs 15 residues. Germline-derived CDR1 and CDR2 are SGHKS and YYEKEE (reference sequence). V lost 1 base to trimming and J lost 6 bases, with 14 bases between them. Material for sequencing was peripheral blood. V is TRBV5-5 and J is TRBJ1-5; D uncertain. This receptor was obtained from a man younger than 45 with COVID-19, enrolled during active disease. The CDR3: CASSLSSWGGQPQHF. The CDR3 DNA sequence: TGTGCCAGCAGCTTGAGTTCTTGGGGAGGTCAGCCCCAGCATTTT.